Presented here are 21 T cell receptor beta chains from one specimen sequenced in a study of shared clonotypes between healthy human individuals. The table came from immunoSEQ multiplex PCR; TCRdb's copy has only in-frame clones and leaves some out. The sample has approximately 440,000 clones, 70% to 80% seen once. Sequencing was performed on PBMCs. The receptor source for this set is a woman between 40 and 55 years old in good health. Some clones in this sample may be carry-over from other donors' samples.

The V and J genes are TRBV6-1 and TRBJ2-3, with a weak D call TRBD2 (5 bases). The CDR3 covers 14 residues. Germline CDR1 and CDR2: MNHNS and SASEGT. The ends were cut back, 5 bases at V and 7 bases at J, with 16 bases in the middle. The CDR3 DNA sequence: TGTGCCAGCAGTCGGGATCTGACGACTCATACGCAGTATTTT. It codes for CASSRDLTTHTQYF.

V is TRBV10-3 and J is TRBJ2-1; tentative D call: TRBD1 (6 bases). This CDR3 has 14 amino acids. Between the trimmed V and J ends, which lost 6 bases and 4 bases, there was a span of 13 bases. CDR1 is ENHRY, CDR2 SYGVKD, per germline. CDR3 bases: TGTGCCATCAGCATGCGACAGGATTACAATGAGCAGTTCTTC. It translates to CAISMRQDYNEQFF.

The chain joins TRBV4-1 to TRBJ2-7, with 10 bases fitting TRBD1. Germline V gene data show CDR1 as MGHRA and CDR2 as YSYEKL. Unmatched junction bases numbered 9, after V lost 3 bases and J lost 1 base. The CDR3 is 17 amino acids. The CDR3 protein is CASSHPGTGVGSYEQYF. Here the CDR3 DNA reads TGCGCCAGCAGCCACCCCGGGACAGGGGTCGGTTCCTACGAGCAGTACTTC.

The chain uses TRBV18 and TRBJ2-7, with D perhaps matching TRBD1 (5 bases). The CDR3 contains 16 residues. V was shortened by 3 bases and J by 7 bases, with 22 bases between the two germline ends. The germline V gene has CDR1 KGHSH and CDR2 LQKENI. DNA of the CDR3: TGTGCCAGCTCACCTTGGGCCCAGGGCGTTGCGCGGGAGCAGTACTTC. Protein: CASSPWAQGVAREQYF.

The rearrangement links TRBV10-2 to TRBJ2-7; 11 bases map to TRBD2. The CDR3 covers 14 residues. Trimming at V came to 6 bases and at J to 4 bases, leaving 5 bases not matched to a gene. Germline CDR1 and CDR2: WSHSY and SAAADI. For the CDR3, the DNA is TGCGCCAGCAGCGTTAGCGGGAGGGGATACGAGCAGTACTTC. It is translated as CASSVSGRGYEQYF.

As for this clone: A much larger clone lies one base from this, so it may be a read error. This sample also contains other DNA sequences that code for the same CDR3. This rearrangement joins TRBV28 to TRBJ1-4; tentatively, D is TRBD1 (5 bases). Looked up from germline, CDR1 is MDHEN and CDR2 is SYDVKM. There are 14 residues in the CDR3. V was cut by 6 bases and J by 8 bases, with 16 bases left in between. The CDR3 DNA sequence: TGTGCCAGCAGCCGAAGAACAGGCGTGGAAAAACTGTTTTTT. It encodes CASSRRTGVEKLFF.

V usage is TRBV10-2 and J usage is TRBJ2-7; 9 nucleotides agree with TRBD1. The germline V gene encodes CDR1 WSHSY and CDR2 SAAADI. CDR3 length: 13 residues. V was clipped by 5 bases and J by 5 bases; unmatched bases: 4. CDR3 residues: CASSRQGDDEQYF. CDR3 nucleotides: TGCGCCAGCAGTCGACAGGGGGATGACGAGCAGTACTTC.

The rearrangement links TRBV19 to TRBJ1-1; 8 positions agree with TRBD1. The CDR3 runs 14 residues. Germline loops: CDR1 LNHDA, CDR2 SQIVND (reference sequence). Germline trimming cut 5 bases from V and 4 bases from J; bases unmatched to any gene: 6. DNA of the CDR3: TGTGCCAGTAGTGCAGGGGGCGGGGTCACTGAAGCTTTCTTT. This translates into CASSAGGGVTEAFF.

The CDR3 sequence is CASSLGGVNYGYTF. The DNA of the CDR3 is TGTGCCAGCAGCTTGGGAGGGGTTAACTATGGCTACACCTTC. The gene calls are TRBV5-6 and TRBJ1-2, with D possibly matching TRBD1 (5 bases). The CDR3 has 14 amino acids. Germline V gives CDR1 SGHDT, CDR2 YYEEEE. V was cut by 0 bases and J by 1 base, with 7 bases left in between.

This clone showed up many times. This chain connects TRBV6-5 to TRBJ2-3; no clear D gene. This CDR3 contains 14 residues. The germline V and J ends were trimmed by 6 bases and 0 bases, with 10 bases remaining between them. The germline V gene has CDR1 MNHEY and CDR2 SVGAGI. CDR3 bases: TGTGCCAGCAGCCCCCTTAAAAGCACAGATACGCAGTATTTT. It specifies CASSPLKSTDTQYF.

J is TRBJ2-7 and V is TRBV13; 13 nucleotides align to TRBD2. This CDR3 comprises 16 residues. Germline V gene data show CDR1 as PRHDT and CDR2 as FYEKMQ (reference sequence). With 5 bases clipped from V and 7 bases from J, the junction kept 11 bases outside the gene matches. CDR3 coding DNA: TGTGCCAGCAGCGCTGGACTAGCGGGAGTCTTCGGGGAGCAGTACTTC. Translated: CASSAGLAGVFGEQYF.

The chain carries TRBV28 and TRBJ2-2; D is uncertain. CDR1 is MDHEN, CDR2 SYDVKM, per germline. The CDR3 has 15 residues. Trimming shortened V by 3 bases and J by 3 bases, and 11 bases separated the two germline ends. This CDR3 is CASSFSPRDTGELFF. The CDR3 coding sequence is TGTGCCAGCAGTTTTAGCCCTCGTGACACCGGGGAGCTGTTTTTT.

The table lists this clone with many counts. This rearrangement joins TRBV19 to TRBJ2-5, with 8 nucleotides matching TRBD2. The CDR3 totals 15 residues. Germline V CDR1 and CDR2: LNHDA, SQIVND (reference sequence). Trimming cost V 3 bases and J 4 bases; bases outside gene matches: 7. Here the CDR3 DNA reads TGTGCCAGTAGTATCTCCGGGACTAGGGGAGAGACCCAGTACTTC. Encoded protein: CASSISGTRGETQYF.

The chain joins TRBV4-2 to TRBJ1-5; TRBD1 might be the D (6 bases). The CDR3 has 15 amino acids. Germline values: CDR1 LGHNA, CDR2 YNFKEQ. V was trimmed by 4 bases and J by 5 bases, leaving 15 bases between them. The CDR3 is CASSRTGLTDQPQHF. Written as DNA, the CDR3 is TGTGCCAGCAGCCGAACAGGGTTGACGGATCAGCCCCAGCATTTT.

The CDR3 loop is CSVPRLAGGVNEQFF. CDR3 in DNA: TGCAGCGTACCCAGACTAGCGGGAGGTGTCAATGAGCAGTTCTTC. The genes are TRBV29-1 and TRBJ2-1; 13 positions agree with TRBD2. V lost 6 bases and J lost 6; bases outside the gene matches: 8. Germline-derived CDR1 and CDR2 are SQVTM and ANQGSEA. This CDR3 spans 15 amino acids.

Note on this clone: A far larger clone is one base from this, pointing to a likely read error. At the DNA level, this CDR3 is encoded by other sequences in the same sample as well. The chain combines TRBV6-1 with TRBJ2-3, with D perhaps given as TRBD1 or TRBD2 (5 bases each). Germline assignment: CDR1 MNHNS and CDR2 SASEGT. CDR3 length equals 13 residues. The CDR3 sequence: CASSEGKGTRGNF. The CDR3 coding sequence is TGTGCCAGCAGTGAAGGCAAAGGGACGAGAGGGAACTTT.

The CDR3 spells CASRTGGLYNEQFF. Here the CDR3 DNA reads TGTGCCAGCAGAACAGGGGGCTTATACAATGAGCAGTTCTTC. The chain employs TRBV28 and TRBJ2-1; 9 bases line up with TRBD1. Germline CDR1 is MDHEN and CDR2 is SYDVKM. The CDR3 has 14 residues. After removal of 6 bases from V and 4 bases from J, the junction contained 4 bases not matched to a gene.

The chain is built from TRBV6-4 and TRBJ2-2; 10 nucleotides line up with TRBD2. Trimming removed 3 bases from V and 5 bases from J; junction bases left unmatched: 3. Per the germline V gene, CDR1 is MRHNA and CDR2 is SNTAGT. The CDR3 extends over 15 amino acids. CDR3 coding DNA: TGTGCCAGCAGTGAAGCTAGCGGGAGTACCGGGGAGCTGTTTTTT. This encodes CASSEASGSTGELFF.

The chain carries TRBV4-1 and TRBJ2-3, with D perhaps TRBD2 (6 bases). The CDR3 extends over 17 amino acids. V lost 1 base and J 2 bases, leaving 16 bases between the germline ends. Germline CDR1 reads MGHRA; CDR2 reads YSYEKL. In nucleotides, the CDR3 is TGCGCCAGCAGCCAAGGGAGGGCGGGGATACCCACAGATACGCAGTATTTT. This gives the protein CASSQGRAGIPTDTQYF.

The chain has TRBV7-9 and TRBJ2-5; TRBD2 agrees at 14 bases. CDR1 and CDR2 (germline): SEHNR, FQNEAQ (reference sequence). With V trimmed by 3 bases and J by 2 bases, 5 bases remained unmatched. The CDR3 consists of 17 residues. Here the CDR3 DNA reads TGTGCCAGCAGCTTGGGACGGACTAGCGGGGGGCAAGAGACCCAGTACTTC. Amino acids: CASSLGRTSGGQETQYF. The entire variable domain, with the rest obtained from reference TRBV7-9 and TRBJ2-5, is as follows: DTGVSQNPRHKITKRGQNVTFRCDPISEHNRLYWYRQTLGQGPEFLTYFQNEAQLEKSRLLSDRFSAERPKGSFSTLEIQRTEQGDSAMYLCASSLGRTSGGQETQYFGPGTRLLVL.

The table lists this clone with a few counts. The chain has TRBV28 and TRBJ1-2; no definite D call. V was pared by 2 bases and J by 4 bases, with 5 bases between. Germline V CDR1 and CDR2: MDHEN, SYDVKM. The CDR3 runs 12 residues. CDR3 sequence (DNA): TGTGCCAGCAGTTTACAGGCCTATGGCTACACCTTC. Translating gives CASSLQAYGYTF.